The 26 T cell receptor beta chains below come from one sample, sequenced in a study of cytomegalovirus exposure and HLA in healthy donors. PCR was performed using 60 Vbeta and 13 Jbeta primers. Only in-frame clones appear in the TCRdb table, and some are missing; sequencing was by immunoSEQ multiplex PCR. The sample contains around 150,000 clones, roughly 78% of which appear only once. Sequencing used PBMCs. These receptor sequences come from a man aged 35-49 years in good health and CMV-seropositive.

This clone was seen only once. The chain links TRBV27 to TRBJ1-2; D possibly corresponds to TRBD1 (6 bases). This CDR3 region has 13 residues. Trimming pared 5 bases from V and 4 bases from J, leaving 11 bases between. In germline, CDR1 is MNHEY, CDR2 SMNVEV (reference sequence). The CDR3 sequence: CASSGGASYGYTF. The CDR3, as DNA: TGTGCCAGCAGTGGGGGGGCGTCCTATGGCTACACCTTC.

This rearrangement joins TRBV5-1 to TRBJ2-1; D perhaps matches TRBD2 (6 bases). Trimming cost V 4 bases and J 8 bases, with 19 bases left between them. The germline gives CDR1 SGHRS, CDR2 YFSETQ. This CDR3 is 15 amino acids long. CDR3 DNA: TGCGCCAGCAGCGATCGCCGGGGCCCGGGAGATGAGCAGTTCTTC. Residues: CASSDRRGPGDEQFF.

This chain uses TRBV6-5 with TRBJ2-6; D gene ambiguous. Per the germline V gene, CDR1 is MNHEY and CDR2 is SVGAGI. Trimming shortened V by 10 bases and J by 6 bases, and 10 bases separated the two germline ends. CDR3 length: 12 residues. The CDR3 DNA is TGTGCCACCCGTCGAGAGGCCAACGTCCTGACTTTC. Its translation is CATRREANVLTF.

This clone has only a few counts. The rearrangement uses TRBV7-6 and TRBJ1-6; no firm D call. The V end was cut by 5 bases, the J end by 9 bases, with 17 bases between. The length of the CDR3 is 15 residues. CDR1 and CDR2 (germline): SGHVS, FNYEAQ. The CDR3: CASSETAGWRSPLHF. For the CDR3, the DNA is TGTGCCAGCAGCGAAACCGCAGGCTGGCGTTCACCCCTCCACTTT.

The genes are TRBV5-1 and TRBJ1-5, with D hard to call. With 2 bases removed from V and 6 bases from J, the gap between germline ends came to 15 bases. The CDR3 runs 15 residues. CDR1 SGHRS and CDR2 YFSETQ come from the germline V gene. The CDR3 sequence is CASSLTGEAIQPQHF. CDR3 nucleotides: TGCGCCAGCAGCTTAACCGGGGAGGCGATTCAGCCCCAGCATTTT. The full variable domain, with the rest looked up from reference TRBV5-1 and TRBJ1-5, is KAGVTQTPRYLIKTRGQQVTLSCSPISGHRSVSWYQQTPGQGLQFLFEYFSETQRNKGNFPGRFSGRQFSNSRSEMNVSTLELGDSALYLCASSLTGEAIQPQHFGDGTRLSIL.

This chain uses TRBV7-9 with TRBJ2-7; a possible D gene is TRBD1 (7 bases). V lost 5 bases and J lost 3, with 17 bases in between. Germline V CDR1 and CDR2: SEHNR, FQNEAQ (reference sequence). The CDR3 has 15 amino acids. The CDR3 loop is CASSPSTGRSYEQYF. CDR3 nucleotides: TGTGCCAGCAGCCCCTCGACAGGGAGGAGCTACGAGCAGTACTTC. The full variable domain, completed using reference TRBV7-9 and TRBJ2-7, is DTGVSQNPRHKITKRGQNVTFRCDPISEHNRLYWYRQTLGQGPEFLTYFQNEAQLEKSRLLSDRFSAERPKGSFSTLEIQRTEQGDSAMYLCASSPSTGRSYEQYFGPGTRLTVT.

The gene calls are TRBV6-5 and TRBJ2-7, with 7 bases matching TRBD2. Germline loops: CDR1 MNHEY, CDR2 SVGAGI. The V gene end was trimmed by 0 bases and the J gene end by 7 bases; junction bases not matched to a gene: 9. CDR3 length equals 15 residues. CDR3 loop: CASSYSNGGEGEQYF. As DNA, the CDR3 is TGTGCCAGCAGTTACTCGAATGGAGGGGAGGGTGAGCAGTACTTC.

The chain joins TRBV6-1 to TRBJ1-1; D may be TRBD1 (5 bases). Trimming took 9 bases from V and 0 from J, leaving 17 bases between them. CDR1 and CDR2 from the germline V gene are MNHNS and SASEGT. CDR3 length equals 15 residues. The CDR3 sequence: CASIQAKIMNTEAFF. The CDR3 region has the DNA TGTGCCAGTATACAGGCTAAGATTATGAACACTGAAGCTTTCTTT.

The rearrangement joins TRBV7-3 to TRBJ2-7; TRBD2 aligns across 14 bases. There are 16 residues in the CDR3. The V and J ends lost 5 bases and 5 bases, in that order; junction bases with no gene match: 8. Per the germline V gene, CDR1 is SGHTA and CDR2 is FQGTGA. The CDR3 bases are TGTGCCAGCAGCCCGAGACTAGCGGGGGGGCGGAACGAGCAGTACTTC. This translates into CASSPRLAGGRNEQYF. Together with reference TRBV7-3 and TRBJ2-7, the CDR3 gives the full variable domain: GAGVSQTPSNKVTEKGKYVELRCDPISGHTALYWYRQSLGQGPEFLIYFQGTGAADDSGLPNDRFFAVRPEGSVSTLKIQRTERGDSAVYLCASSPRLAGGRNEQYFGPGTRLTVT.

V gene TRBV15 combines with J gene TRBJ2-1; TRBD2 aligns across 7 bases. Germline CDR1 and CDR2: LNHNV and YYDKDF (reference sequence). The V segment lost 3 bases and the J segment 12 bases; nucleotides outside the gene matches: 2. This CDR3 has 11 amino acids. CDR3 sequence: CATSSGRGQFF. As DNA, the CDR3 is TGTGCCACCAGCAGTGGGAGGGGGCAGTTCTTC.

The chain joins TRBV4-1 to TRBJ2-7, with 8 nucleotides matching TRBD1. CDR1 is MGHRA and CDR2 is YSYEKL in the germline V gene. The V segment lost 0 bases and the J segment 0 bases; nucleotides outside the gene matches: 4. This CDR3 has 16 residues. CDR3 sequence reads: CASSQEGTGISYEQYF. CDR3 nucleotides: TGCGCCAGCAGCCAAGAGGGGACAGGAATCTCCTACGAGCAGTACTTC.

The chain is built from TRBV6-6 and TRBJ1-1; TRBD1 is a possible D gene (5 bases). Looked up from germline, CDR1 is MNHNY and CDR2 is SVGAGI (reference sequence). The ends were cut back, 2 bases at V and 1 base at J, with 8 bases in the middle. This CDR3 spans 14 amino acids. The CDR3 DNA sequence: TGTGCCAGCAGTTACGGCCAGGGGAACACTGAAGCTTTCTTT. As protein: CASSYGQGNTEAFF.

The V call is TRBV14, the J call TRBJ2-6, with a tentative D call TRBD1 (6 bases). Trimming took 0 bases from V and 8 from J, leaving 11 bases between them. Germline CDR1 and CDR2: SGHDN and FVKESK. CDR3 size: 15 residues. In DNA form, the CDR3 reads TGTGCCAGCAGCCAAGACCCCCAGGGGCCCAACGTCCTGACTTTC. Protein: CASSQDPQGPNVLTF.

This chain links TRBV27 with TRBJ2-1; 7 bases are shared with TRBD2. V lost 4 bases, J lost 2 bases, and 5 bases stayed unmatched. The CDR3 is 15 residues long. Germline V gives CDR1 MNHEY, CDR2 SMNVEV (reference sequence). This CDR3 reads CASSYLGGAYNEQFF. Written as DNA, the CDR3 is TGTGCCAGCAGTTATCTTGGGGGGGCCTACAATGAGCAGTTCTTC.

The chain recombines TRBV6-5 with TRBJ1-2, with D maybe TRBD1 (5 bases). The V end was cut by 6 bases, the J end by 4 bases, with 12 bases between. From germline, CDR1 is MNHEY and CDR2 SVGAGI. This CDR3 is 13 amino acids long. The CDR3 sequence: CASSYDRLYGYTF. CDR3 coding DNA: TGTGCCAGCAGCTATGACAGACTCTATGGCTACACCTTC.

This clone was counted a single time. At the DNA level, this CDR3 is encoded by other sequences in the same sample as well. The rearrangement links TRBV5-1 to TRBJ2-3; possible D gene TRBD1, 6 bases. V dropped 1 base and J dropped 0 bases, with 9 bases sitting between them. There are 15 residues in the CDR3. CDR1 and CDR2 (germline): SGHRS, YFSETQ. The CDR3: CASSLRGLSTDTQYF. For the CDR3, the DNA is TGCGCCAGCAGCTTGAGGGGGTTGAGCACAGATACGCAGTATTTT. The whole variable domain, remainder taken from reference TRBV5-1 and TRBJ2-3, is KAGVTQTPRYLIKTRGQQVTLSCSPISGHRSVSWYQQTPGQGLQFLFEYFSETQRNKGNFPGRFSGRQFSNSRSEMNVSTLELGDSALYLCASSLRGLSTDTQYFGPGTRLTVL.

This clone turned up a few times. The V and J genes are TRBV7-9 and TRBJ1-1; D gene unclear. The CDR3 contains 13 residues. The germline CDR1 and CDR2 sequences are SEHNR and FQNEAQ (reference sequence). The ends were cut back, 6 bases at V and 1 base at J, with 9 bases in the middle. Written as DNA, the CDR3 is TGTGCCAGCAGTTCTGGGCGGAACACTGAAGCTTTCTTT. Translated: CASSSGRNTEAFF.

V and J are TRBV28 and TRBJ1-3; D is ambiguous. Per germline, CDR1 MDHEN and CDR2 SYDVKM. The CDR3 is made up of 13 amino acids. With 6 bases removed from V and 4 bases from J, the gap between germline ends came to 10 bases. CDR3 bases: TGTGCCAGCAGCCCTATAAACGGAAACACCATATATTTT. Translating gives CASSPINGNTIYF.

This clone was recorded once. The rearrangement uses TRBV2 and TRBJ2-7, with D perhaps TRBD2 (5 bases). Germline CDR1 reads SNHLY; CDR2 reads FYNNEI. V lost 7 bases and J 4 bases, leaving 14 bases between the germline ends. The CDR3 sequence is 13 residues long. This CDR3 is CASKEEGLYEQYF. The CDR3 coding sequence is TGTGCCAGCAAGGAAGAGGGTTTATACGAGCAGTACTTC.

This clone was observed once. This chain uses TRBV5-4 with TRBJ1-1; 7 nucleotides line up with TRBD1. The CDR3 sequence is 16 residues long. V shed 4 bases and J 4 bases; nucleotides not matched to a gene: 13. Germline-derived CDR1 and CDR2 are SGHNT and YYREEE (reference sequence). CDR3 nucleotide sequence: TGTGCCAGCAGCCCGACAGGGCCCCGTCGTAGCACTGAAGCTTTCTTT. It translates to CASSPTGPRRSTEAFF.

The genes are TRBV29-1 and TRBJ2-2; tentative D call: TRBD1 (5 bases). Deletions cut 7 bases from V and 4 bases from J, with 13 bases between. This CDR3 comprises 13 residues. Germline CDR1 reads SQVTM; CDR2 reads ANQGSEA. This CDR3 is CSAGQGSTGELFF. The CDR3, as DNA: TGCAGCGCCGGTCAGGGTAGCACCGGGGAGCTGTTTTTT.

This clone was seen a single time. The J gene is TRBJ2-7, the V gene TRBV7-9; D is possibly TRBD2 (6 bases). Germline CDR1 reads SEHNR; CDR2 reads FQNEAQ (reference sequence). The CDR3 length is 16 residues. V was cut by 5 bases and J by 3 bases, with 20 bases left in between. This CDR3 is CASSGRVGGIIYEQYF. The CDR3, as DNA: TGTGCCAGCAGCGGAAGGGTGGGGGGTATCATCTACGAGCAGTACTTC.

The CDR3 coding sequence is TGTGCCAGCGTCGGGGGCACTGAAGCTTTCTTT. Protein product: CASVGGTEAFF. The chain employs TRBV19 and TRBJ1-1; a possible D gene is TRBD1 (5 bases). The CDR3 loop spans 11 amino acids. V was shortened by 9 bases and J by 4 bases, with 9 bases between the two germline ends. The V gene's germline CDR1 is LNHDA and CDR2 SQIVND (reference sequence).

This clone was seen only once. The chain carries TRBV28 and TRBJ1-2, with D perhaps TRBD1 (6 bases). This CDR3 spans 14 amino acids. Germline CDR1 MDHEN, CDR2 SYDVKM. Trimming removed 5 bases at V and 2 bases at J, with 12 bases between. The CDR3 DNA sequence: TGTGCCAGCAGTAGAAGGGACATGAACTATGGCTACACCTTC. It specifies CASSRRDMNYGYTF.

This clone came up a few times. The junction does not match germline at one end; this may be a read error. Here the CDR3 reads CASSSTGSTGELFF. CDR3 nucleotide sequence: TGTGCTAGCAGTTCCACAGGGTCCACCGGGGAGCTGTTTTTT. This rearrangement joins TRBV7-7 to TRBJ2-2; D is perhaps TRBD1 (6 bases). Germline values: CDR1 SSHAT, CDR2 FNYEAQ (reference sequence). The CDR3 length is 14 residues.

This chain connects TRBV18 to TRBJ2-7; 7 nucleotides line up with TRBD1. From germline, CDR1 is KGHSH and CDR2 LQKENI. This CDR3 is 15 amino acids long. V shed 2 bases, J shed 0 bases, and the junction held 4 bases outside the gene matches. The CDR3 region is CASSPKTGLSYEQYF. CDR3 bases: TGTGCCAGCTCACCAAAGACAGGGCTCTCCTACGAGCAGTACTTC. The entire variable domain, with the rest obtained from reference TRBV18 and TRBJ2-7, is as follows: NAGVMQNPRHLVRRRGQEARLRCSPMKGHSHVYWYRQLPEEGLKFMVYLQKENIIDESGMPKERFSAEFPKEGPSILRIQQVVRGDSAAYFCASSPKTGLSYEQYFGPGTRLTVT.